The 27 T cell receptor beta chains below all came from one sample that was sequenced in a study of T cell changes during pregnancy in multiple sclerosis. Only in-frame clones appear in the TCRdb table, and some are missing; sequencing was by immunoSEQ multiplex PCR. The profile shows some 39,000 clones, nearly 90% of them singletons. The sequenced sample was CD8+ T cells from peripheral blood mononuclear cells, obtained in the first trimester of pregnancy. The receptors were gathered from a female donor with multiple sclerosis, enrolled in a pregnancy study.

The rearrangement uses TRBV30 and TRBJ1-2, with D uncertain. The CDR3 covers 12 residues. Germline CDR1 is GTSNPN and CDR2 is SVGIG (reference sequence). V lost 0 bases and J lost 7, with 9 bases in between. CDR3 DNA sequence: TGTGCCTGGAGTGTGGGCCCTTCTGGCTACACCTTC. Translating it yields CAWSVGPSGYTF.

The chain employs TRBV29-1 and TRBJ2-5; D unresolved. Germline V gene sequence: CDR1 SQVTM, CDR2 ANQGSEA. The germline V and J ends were trimmed by 2 bases and 7 bases, with 20 bases remaining between them. This CDR3 contains 15 residues. As DNA, the CDR3 is TGCAGCGTTGAACCCCTACGAGGAAAAACGGGGACCCAGTACTTC. It specifies CSVEPLRGKTGTQYF.

The DNA for the CDR3 is TGTGCCAGCAGCTTAGTGTCAGGGAATAATCAGCCCCAGCATTTT. Translating it yields CASSLVSGNNQPQHF. This sequence joins TRBV7-2 and TRBJ1-5; a weak D match, TRBD1 (5 bases). V was clipped by 1 base and J by 4 bases, with 11 bases between them. The CDR3 has 15 residues. The germline CDR1 and CDR2 sequences are SGHTA and FQGNSA. Variable domain in full (rest from reference TRBV7-2 and TRBJ1-5): GAGVSQSPSNKVTEKGKDVELRCDPISGHTALYWYRQSLGQGLEFLIYFQGNSAPDKSGLPSDRFSAERTGGSVSTLTIQRTQQEDSAVYLCASSLVSGNNQPQHFGDGTRLSIL.

This clone was seen once. The gene calls are TRBV6-5 and TRBJ2-7, with a tentative D call TRBD1 (5 bases). Germline CDR1 is MNHEY and CDR2 is SVGAGI. This CDR3 contains 15 residues. Trimming took off 0 bases at V and 3 bases at J, with 12 bases between the two ends. This CDR3 is CASSYSKGPLYEQYF. CDR3 DNA: TGTGCCAGCAGTTACTCAAAGGGGCCTCTCTACGAGCAGTACTTC.

Here the CDR3 reads CSVLIGGGEKLFF. CDR3 DNA: TGCAGCGTTCTCATCGGGGGGGGTGAAAAACTGTTTTTT. V usage is TRBV29-1 and J usage is TRBJ1-4; TRBD1 is a possible D gene (5 bases). With 5 bases removed from V and 7 bases from J, the gap between germline ends came to 14 bases. Looked up from germline, CDR1 is SQVTM and CDR2 is ANQGSEA. The CDR3 is 13 residues long. The whole variable domain, filled in from reference TRBV29-1 and TRBJ1-4, reads SAVISQKPSRDICQRGTSLTIQCQVDSQVTMMFWYRQQPGQSLTLIATANQGSEATYESGFVIDKFPISRPNLTFSTLTVSNMSPEDSSIYLCSVLIGGGEKLFFGSGTQLSVL.

The chain joins TRBV16 to TRBJ2-3; TRBD1 is a possible D gene (7 bases). In germline, CDR1 is KGHSY, CDR2 FQNENV. This CDR3 region has 14 residues. V lost 4 bases to trimming and J lost 1 base, with 9 bases between them. The DNA of the CDR3 is TGTGCCAGCAGCCCCAGGGGGGGCACAGATACGCAGTATTTT. The encoded protein is CASSPRGGTDTQYF.

The J gene is TRBJ2-7, the V gene TRBV11-2, with D tentatively TRBD2 (6 bases). Germline CDR1 reads SGHAT; CDR2 reads FQNNGV. The CDR3 has 15 residues. Trimming removed 3 bases at V and 2 bases at J, with 14 bases between. This CDR3 reads CASSFGGTVPYEQYF. CDR3 DNA: TGTGCCAGCAGCTTTGGGGGGACGGTCCCCTACGAGCAGTACTTC. The complete variable domain, with remaining parts taken from reference TRBV11-2 and TRBJ2-7, reads EAGVAQSPRYKIIEKRQSVAFWCNPISGHATLYWYQQILGQGPKLLIQFQNNGVVDDSQLPKDRFSAERLKGVDSTLKIQPAKLEDSAVYLCASSFGGTVPYEQYFGPGTRLTVT.

The V call is TRBV27, the J call TRBJ2-7; tentatively, D is TRBD2 (5 bases). The V end lost 4 bases, the J end lost 5 bases, and 9 bases lay between the germline ends. CDR1 MNHEY and CDR2 SMNVEV come from the germline V gene (reference sequence). CDR3 length: 12 amino acids. CDR3 DNA sequence: TGTGCCAGCAGTTCCCCTAGCCACGAGCAGTACTTC. The encoded protein is CASSSPSHEQYF.

This rearrangement joins TRBV19 to TRBJ2-1, with TRBD2 matching over 12 bases. The length of the CDR3 is 15 residues. CDR1 is LNHDA, CDR2 SQIVND, per germline (reference sequence). The J segment lost 3 bases and the V segment lost 4 bases, leaving 1 base of the junction unmatched. CDR3 in amino acids: CASSKLAGGYNEQFF. CDR3 coding DNA: TGTGCCAGTAGTAAACTAGCGGGGGGCTACAATGAGCAGTTCTTC.

This sequence joins TRBV4-3 and TRBJ1-1, with D perhaps matching TRBD1 (5 bases). The CDR3 extends over 14 amino acids. The germline V and J ends were trimmed by 0 bases and 4 bases, with 9 bases remaining between them. CDR1 and CDR2 (germline): LGHNA, YSLEER. CDR3 sequence: CASSQDGGTTEAFF. In DNA, the CDR3 is TGCGCCAGCAGCCAAGATGGGGGGACCACTGAAGCTTTCTTT.

This chain connects TRBV5-1 to TRBJ2-3; D gene uncertain. CDR1 SGHRS and CDR2 YFSETQ come from the germline V gene. The V end lost 0 bases, the J end lost 3 bases, and 23 bases lay between the germline ends. This CDR3 contains 19 residues. CDR3 residues: CASSLENPLVFSKTDTQYF. CDR3 DNA sequence: TGCGCCAGCAGCTTGGAAAACCCTCTCGTCTTTAGCAAGACAGATACGCAGTATTTT.

The chain combines TRBV10-3 with TRBJ2-2; maybe TRBD2 (6 bases). Germline-derived CDR1 and CDR2 are ENHRY and SYGVKD. The length of the CDR3 is 14 residues. V was cut by 10 bases and J by 7 bases, with 19 bases left in between. CDR3 loop: CATFPGAKDGELFF. CDR3 bases: TGTGCCACCTTTCCGGGAGCGAAGGACGGGGAGCTGTTTTTT.

The genes are TRBV21-1 and TRBJ2-7; TRBD1, the table's D call, was not compared with the DNA. TRBV21-1 has pseudogene status. The CDR3 totals 17 residues. The CDR3 DNA reads TGTGCCAGCAGCAACGGGCGGTGCCTCAGGGTTACCTACGAGCAGTACTTC. It encodes CASSNGRCLRVTYEQYF.

The chain uses TRBV18 and TRBJ2-7; possible D gene TRBD2, 7 bases. This CDR3 region has 14 residues. V lost 2 bases and J 9 bases, leaving 17 bases between the germline ends. Germline lookup yields CDR1 KGHSH and CDR2 LQKENI. CDR3 nucleotide sequence: TGTGCCAGCTCACCAAAGAGGGAGGGGGAGTCGCAGTACTTC. Amino acid sequence: CASSPKREGESQYF.

The chain uses TRBV7-8 and TRBJ2-3; weak D call: TRBD1 (5 bases). This CDR3 is 15 amino acids long. V lost 5 bases to trimming and J lost 7 bases, with 19 bases between them. Germline loops: CDR1 SGHVS, CDR2 FQNEAQ. The DNA of the CDR3 is TGTGCCAGCAGCCCAGCAGGGTCGGCTACCTATACGCAGTATTTT. This encodes CASSPAGSATYTQYF.

The CDR3 protein is CASKGAQDKNIQYF. The CDR3 nucleotides are TGTGCCTCCAAGGGGGCTCAGGACAAAAACATTCAGTACTTC. V gene TRBV6-4 combines with J gene TRBJ2-4; 7 bases align to TRBD1. Germline V gives CDR1 MRHNA, CDR2 SNTAGT. CDR3 size: 14 residues. V lost 11 bases to trimming and J lost 3 bases; unmatched junction nucleotides: 10.

The chain employs TRBV4-3 and TRBJ1-1; 11 bases are a match to TRBD1. The CDR3 spans 16 residues. V was clipped by 0 bases and J by 6 bases; unmatched bases: 6. In germline, CDR1 is LGHNA, CDR2 YSLEER. CDR3 region: CASSQEFGTGGSEAFF. CDR3 sequence (DNA): TGCGCCAGCAGCCAAGAGTTCGGGACAGGGGGGTCTGAAGCTTTCTTT.

This chain uses TRBV5-8 with TRBJ2-7; D perhaps matches TRBD1 (6 bases). Germline lookup yields CDR1 SGHTS and CDR2 YDEGEE. This CDR3 region has 14 residues. V gave up 5 bases and J gave up 2 bases, with 14 bases separating them. CDR3 region: CASRTTRTAYEQYF. DNA of the CDR3: TGTGCCAGCAGGACCACTAGGACAGCCTACGAGCAGTACTTC.

The chain joins TRBV2 to TRBJ1-4; TRBD1 agrees at 7 bases. J lost 0 bases, V lost 8 bases, and 3 bases had no gene match. Germline CDR1 is SNHLY and CDR2 is FYNNEI. The CDR3 covers 14 residues. The CDR3 here is CASFDRATNEKLFF. CDR3 in DNA: TGTGCCAGCTTCGACAGGGCAACTAATGAAAAACTGTTTTTT.

This clone was counted a single time. This rearrangement joins TRBV4-1 to TRBJ2-7; D is unclear. CDR3 length: 13 amino acids. V was clipped by 1 base and J by 3 bases, with 7 bases between them. Germline lookup yields CDR1 MGHRA and CDR2 YSYEKL. In DNA form, the CDR3 reads TGCGCCAGCAGCCAAGGAGGCAGCTACGAGCAGTACTTC. The encoded protein is CASSQGGSYEQYF.

The genes are TRBV30 and TRBJ1-2; 9 bases line up with TRBD1. Germline V lookup: CDR1 GTSNPN, CDR2 SVGIG (reference sequence). CDR3 size: 14 residues. Losses at the gene ends were 0 bases for V and 5 bases for J; bases not matched to a gene: 4. The CDR3 nucleotides read TGTGCCTGGAGTGTCTCCGGGACAGGGTATGGCTACACCTTC. It codes for CAWSVSGTGYGYTF.

This clone is labeled as large. This CDR3 reads CASSLDFGGYQPQHF. The CDR3 DNA reads as TGTGCCAGCAGCTTAGATTTTGGGGGGTATCAGCCCCAGCATTTT. This chain connects TRBV11-2 to TRBJ1-5; D may be TRBD1 (5 bases). Germline V gene data show CDR1 as SGHAT and CDR2 as FQNNGV. Trimming took off 0 bases at V and 5 bases at J, with 11 bases between the two ends. There are 15 residues in the CDR3.

The chain's CDR3 is CAISGEQGTDTQYF. The CDR3, as DNA: TGTGCCATCAGTGGGGAACAGGGTACAGATACGCAGTATTTT. V and J are TRBV10-3 and TRBJ2-3, with D possibly matching TRBD1 (6 bases). The CDR3 length is 14 residues. V lost 4 bases and J lost 3, with 11 bases in between. From germline, CDR1 is ENHRY and CDR2 SYGVKD.

This chain joins TRBV5-1 and TRBJ2-1; 8 positions match TRBD2. The CDR3 consists of 17 residues. V dropped 4 bases and J dropped 1; count of bases not matched to a gene: 10. Per germline, CDR1 SGHRS and CDR2 YFSETQ. CDR3 DNA sequence: TGCGCCAGCAGCCAGAGGCCTGGGACTAGATCCTACAATGAGCAGTTCTTC. Translation: CASSQRPGTRSYNEQFF. The variable domain in full, completed from reference TRBV5-1 and TRBJ2-1, reads KAGVTQTPRYLIKTRGQQVTLSCSPISGHRSVSWYQQTPGQGLQFLFEYFSETQRNKGNFPGRFSGRQFSNSRSEMNVSTLELGDSALYLCASSQRPGTRSYNEQFFGPGTRLTVL.

This clone was recorded a few times. The rearrangement uses TRBV7-3 and TRBJ1-6; D not certain. V was pared by 5 bases and J by 3 bases, with 5 bases between. CDR3 size: 13 residues. CDR1 is SGHTA, CDR2 FQGTGA, per germline. CDR3 in amino acids: CASSPDYNSPLHF. The CDR3 nucleotides read TGTGCCAGCAGCCCAGACTATAATTCACCCCTCCACTTT.

V gene TRBV5-6 combines with J gene TRBJ1-1; 10 nucleotides align to TRBD1. This CDR3 has 13 residues. Trimming removed 5 bases from V and 10 bases from J; junction bases left unmatched: 8. Per germline, CDR1 SGHDT and CDR2 YYEEEE. In nucleotides, the CDR3 is TGTGCCAGCAGTGAGACAGGGGGCGGGGGAGCTTTCTTT. It specifies CASSETGGGGAFF.

CDR3 nucleotide sequence: TGTGCCAGTAGTATAGCGTCAGTGGGGGCGAAGAACTATGGCTACACCTTC. As protein: CASSIASVGAKNYGYTF. The chain uses TRBV19 and TRBJ1-2; D may be TRBD1 (6 bases). The CDR3 loop spans 17 amino acids. V was pared by 1 base and J by 2 bases, with 17 bases between. Germline CDR1 reads LNHDA; CDR2 reads SQIVND (reference sequence).